This passage covers 23 T cell receptor beta chains from one sample sequenced in a study of tumor and adjacent non-tumor tissue in lung cancer. Three rounds of nested PCR, following a modified ARM-PCR protocol, produced the TCRbeta library. A single record per CDR3 protein comes from TCRdb applying MiXCR to the multiplex PCR reads. The table has about 100,000 distinct CDR3 sequences, less than 75% seen once. No cell sorting was done before RNA was extracted from the tissue. More than 3 cm separated this lung sample from the edge of the tumor. What was sequenced was distant non-tumor lung tissue. All receptors derive from a young man with non-small cell lung cancer.

The rearrangement uses TRBV6-2 or TRBV6-3 and TRBJ2-7; D not certain. The CDR3 spans 16 residues. V lost 10 bases and J lost 6, with 28 bases in between. Germline V gene data show CDR1 as MNHEY and CDR2 as SVGEGT. The chain's CDR3 is CANTLSRRDGISEQYF. The CDR3 nucleotides read TGTGCCAATACCCTTTCTCGGCGAGATGGGATTTCCGAGCAGTACTTC.

This clonotype was counted between two and nine times. Just one base apart from a much larger clone, this may be a read error. The V gene is TRBV4-1, the J gene TRBJ2-7; tentative D call: TRBD2 (6 bases). Per the germline V gene, CDR1 is MGHRA and CDR2 is YSYEKL. The CDR3 covers 17 residues. This CDR3 reads CSSSPPLGAGLTYEQYF. In DNA form, the CDR3 reads TGCTCCAGCAGCCCCCCCTTAGGAGCGGGCCTGACCTACGAGCAGTACTTC.

Concerning this clonotype: One base away lies a much larger clone, so this may be a sequencing read error. V and J are TRBV6-2 or TRBV6-3 and TRBJ1-1; D ambiguous. The CDR3 is 15 amino acids. Germline V gives CDR1 MNHEY, CDR2 SVGEGT. The germline V and J ends were trimmed by 3 bases and 8 bases, with 19 bases remaining between them. The CDR3 is CASSYCVEPSREAFF. The CDR3, as DNA: TGTGCCAGCAGTTATTGTGTAGAACCGTCCCGAGAAGCTTTCTTT.

The V call is TRBV11-2, the J call TRBJ2-3; 11 nucleotides line up with TRBD1. From germline, CDR1 is SGHAT and CDR2 FQNNGV. Unmatched junction bases numbered 4, after V lost 1 base and J lost 1 base. This CDR3 has 17 amino acids. CDR3 amino acids: CASSLVDRGPGTDTQYF. CDR3 nucleotides: TGTGCCAGCAGCTTAGTGGACAGGGGGCCTGGCACAGATACGCAGTATTTT.

The rearrangement uses TRBV20-1 and TRBJ2-1, with D unclear. This CDR3 has 12 residues. V gave up 4 bases and J gave up 15 bases, with 19 bases separating them. Germline V gene data show CDR1 as DFQATT and CDR2 as SNEGSKA (reference sequence). The CDR3 DNA sequence: TGCAGTGCTACTTCAGGAATCAATGAGTGGTTCTTC. Translating it yields CSATSGINEWFF.

Concerning this clonotype: At one end the junction does not follow the germline gene, possibly because of a read error. The rearrangement joins TRBV6-5 to TRBJ2-4; 12 bases are a match to TRBD2. This CDR3 spans 19 amino acids. Germline-derived CDR1 and CDR2 are MNHEY and SVGAGI. The CDR3: CASSPTGTSGQIAKNIEYF. In nucleotides, the CDR3 is TGTGCCAGCAGCCCAACCGGGACTAGCGGGCAAATAGCCAAAAACATTGAGTACTTC.

This chain uses TRBV7-3 with TRBJ2-3, with 15 nucleotides matching TRBD2. The CDR3 has 14 amino acids. The V segment lost 8 bases and the J segment 14 bases; nucleotides outside the gene matches: 11. Germline CDR1 reads SGHTA; CDR2 reads FQGTGA. Written as DNA, the CDR3 is TGTGCCAGCGGCTCCGGACTAGCGGGAGGGCTGGGGTATTTT. Translation gives CASGSGLAGGLGYF.

A word on this clonotype: This may be a read error, as it is one base from a much larger clone. The rearrangement joins TRBV4-3 to TRBJ2-3; 7 bases line up with TRBD2. The CDR3 covers 15 residues. Per the germline V gene, CDR1 is LGHNA and CDR2 is YSLEER. V lost 4 bases to trimming and J lost 1 base; unmatched junction nucleotides: 5. The CDR3 DNA reads TGCGCCAGCAGCCCAAGCGGGGACCGCACAGATACGCAGTATTTT. The encoded protein is CASSPSGDRTDTQYF.

This clonotype came up a few times. Since the CDR3 does not end with the conserved phenylalanine or tryptophan, this likely comes from a read error. CDR3 amino acids: CASETPAGVRSYEQYL. In DNA, the CDR3 is TGTGCCAGTGAAACGCCGGCGGGAGTACGTTCCTACGAGCAGTACCTC. The rearrangement joins TRBV6-2 or TRBV6-3 to TRBJ2-7; 7 bases line up with TRBD2. The length of the CDR3 is 16 residues. V lost 9 bases to trimming and J lost 1 base; unmatched junction nucleotides: 15. Germline V gene sequence: CDR1 MNHEY, CDR2 SVGEGT.

This clonotype was observed a few times. This sequence joins TRBV19 and TRBJ2-2; TRBD2 aligns across 8 bases. The length of the CDR3 is 14 residues. The V and J ends lost 7 bases and 5 bases, in that order; junction bases with no gene match: 6. Germline loops: CDR1 LNHDA, CDR2 SQIVND (reference sequence). The CDR3 DNA sequence: TGTGCCAGTACGGGGGGGTCGCGGACCGGGGAGCTGTTTTTT. It is translated as CASTGGSRTGELFF.

About this clonotype itself: Sequence at one end of the junction differs from germline and may be a read error. The chain links TRBV5-6 to TRBJ2-5, with D possibly being TRBD2 (5 bases). Germline CDR1 and CDR2: SGHDT and YYEEEE. The CDR3 runs to 16 residues. The CDR3 loop is CAGSFGVVTRVETQYF. DNA of the CDR3: TGTGCCGGCAGCTTTGGAGTCGTAACGAGGGTGGAGACGCAGTACTTC.

With regard to this clonotype: This may arise from a read error, as a much more abundant clone is one base away. The J gene is TRBJ2-7, the V gene TRBV12-3 or TRBV12-4, with 8 bases lining up with TRBD1. The CDR3 length is 13 residues. The CDR3 loop reads CANSRTGRYEQYF. The DNA for the CDR3 is TGTGCCAACAGTCGGACAGGGAGATACGAGCAGTACTTC.

About this clonotype: No conserved phenylalanine or tryptophan is present at the end of the CDR3, so a read error is the likely explanation. The genes are TRBV29-1 and TRBJ2-5; the match to TRBD1 covers 12 bases. Germline CDR1 SQVTM, CDR2 ANQGSEA. The CDR3 is 15 residues long. The CDR3 region has the DNA TGTGGCGTAGACGCCGGGACAGGGGGCCGGGAGACCCAGTACCTC. Translating it yields CGVDAGTGGRETQYL.

In this sample, this clonotype turned up many times. Written as DNA, the CDR3 is TGTGCCAGCAGTCAATCGGTGGTTTTAACTGGAAACACCATATATTTT. This codes for CASSQSVVLTGNTIYF. This chain joins TRBV6-6 and TRBJ1-3; no clear D gene. This CDR3 comprises 16 residues. The V and J ends lost 5 bases and 2 bases respectively, with 16 bases between them. The germline CDR1 and CDR2 sequences are MNHNY and SVGAGI (reference sequence).

The chain employs TRBV5-1 and TRBJ1-1; no clear D gene. CDR3 size: 13 residues. The germline CDR1 and CDR2 sequences are SGHRS and YFSETQ. Trimming pared 3 bases from V and 1 base from J, leaving 7 bases between. The CDR3: CASSSEANTEAFF. The CDR3 nucleotides read TGCGCCAGCAGCTCGGAAGCGAACACTGAAGCTTTCTTT.

Many counts were recorded for this clonotype. This chain connects TRBV6-2 or TRBV6-3 to TRBJ1-5, with 11 nucleotides matching TRBD1. CDR1 MNHEY and CDR2 SVGEGT come from the germline V gene. The CDR3 contains 13 residues. Trimming cost V 6 bases and J 5 bases; bases outside gene matches: 0. CDR3 bases: TGTGCCAGCAGGGACAGGGGGCATCAGCCCCAGCATTTT. Its translation is CASRDRGHQPQHF.

Details on this clonotype: One end of the junction fails to match germline, which may point to a read error. V usage is TRBV10-3 and J usage is TRBJ2-7, with 9 bases matching TRBD1. The CDR3 extends over 14 amino acids. CDR1 is ENHRY, CDR2 SYGVKD, per germline. The CDR3 here is CTINPGQGGYEQYF. CDR3 nucleotide sequence: TGTACCATCAATCCGGGACAGGGAGGCTACGAGCAGTACTTC.

Concerning this clonotype: The CDR3 end shows no conserved phenylalanine or tryptophan, and so a read error is likely. The rearrangement joins TRBV4-2 to TRBJ2-1; TRBD1 matches 11 bases. CDR3 length equals 13 residues. From germline, CDR1 is LGHNA and CDR2 YNFKEQ. As DNA, the CDR3 is TGTGCTAGCGACCGGACAGGGGGCGATGAGCAGTTCCTC. Amino acids: CASDRTGGDEQFL.

This clonotype was seen more than once but under ten times. This may stem from a read error, because a much larger clone lies one nucleotide away. The genes are TRBV20-1 and TRBJ1-1; D is undetermined. Germline values: CDR1 DFQATT, CDR2 SNEGSKA (reference sequence). The CDR3 consists of 13 residues. CDR3 bases: TGCAGTGCTAGGAAGGGCCTGAACACTGAAGCTTCCTTT. Translated: CSARKGLNTEASF.

This clonotype came up a few times. One base away lies a much larger clone, so this may be a sequencing read error. The genes are TRBV12-3 or TRBV12-4 and TRBJ2-7; D not resolved. The CDR3 runs 15 residues. With 2 bases removed from V and 0 bases from J, the gap between germline ends came to 11 bases. CDR3 amino acids: CASSLPPWSSYEQYF. The DNA for the CDR3 is TGTGCCAGCAGTTTACCCCCTTGGTCCTCCTACGAGCAGTACTTC.

For this clonotype: Germline is not matched at one junction end, which may reflect a read error. This sequence joins TRBV13 and TRBJ2-3; 10 bases map to TRBD2. Germline lookup yields CDR1 PRHDT and CDR2 FYEKMQ (reference sequence). This CDR3 spans 18 amino acids. The CDR3 sequence is CASSSSNRRTSGTDMQYF. CDR3 nucleotide sequence: TGTGCCAGCAGCTCTAGCAATAGAAGGACTAGCGGCACGGATATGCAGTATTTT.

Points on this clonotype: A read error may explain this, as a much larger clone is one base away. The genes are TRBV12-5 and TRBJ1-4, with 8 bases matching TRBD1. Germline V gene sequence: CDR1 LGHNT, CDR2 FRNRAP. V shed 5 bases and J 7 bases; nucleotides not matched to a gene: 9. The CDR3 length is 15 residues. CDR3 protein: CASGLNRGTCEKLFF. The CDR3 nucleotides read TGTGCTAGTGGTCTAAACAGGGGGACGTGTGAAAAACTGTTTTTT.

Remarks on this clonotype: A much more abundant neighbour one base away suggests this may be a read error. This chain links TRBV24-1 with TRBJ2-7, with D unclear. The CDR3 covers 12 residues. V dropped 4 bases and J dropped 7 bases, with 10 bases sitting between them. The germline CDR1 and CDR2 sequences are KGHDR and SFDVKD. Here the CDR3 reads CATSEHCWEQYF. CDR3 nucleotides: TGTGCCACCAGTGAGCACTGTTGGGAGCAGTACTTC.